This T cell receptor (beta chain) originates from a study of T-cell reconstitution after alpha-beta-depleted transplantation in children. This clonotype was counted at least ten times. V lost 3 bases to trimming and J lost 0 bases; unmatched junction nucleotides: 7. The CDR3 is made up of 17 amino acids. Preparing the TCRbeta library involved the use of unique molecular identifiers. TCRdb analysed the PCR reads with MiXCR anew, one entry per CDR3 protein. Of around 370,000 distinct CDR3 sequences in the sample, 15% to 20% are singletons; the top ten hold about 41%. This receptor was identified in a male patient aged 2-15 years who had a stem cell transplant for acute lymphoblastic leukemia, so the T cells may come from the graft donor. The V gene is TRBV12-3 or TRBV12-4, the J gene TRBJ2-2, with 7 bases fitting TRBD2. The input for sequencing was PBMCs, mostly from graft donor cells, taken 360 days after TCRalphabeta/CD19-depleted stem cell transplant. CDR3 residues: CASSFSLADANTGELFF. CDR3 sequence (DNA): TGTGCCAGCAGTTTTAGTCTAGCGGACGCGAACACCGGGGAGCTGTTTTTT.